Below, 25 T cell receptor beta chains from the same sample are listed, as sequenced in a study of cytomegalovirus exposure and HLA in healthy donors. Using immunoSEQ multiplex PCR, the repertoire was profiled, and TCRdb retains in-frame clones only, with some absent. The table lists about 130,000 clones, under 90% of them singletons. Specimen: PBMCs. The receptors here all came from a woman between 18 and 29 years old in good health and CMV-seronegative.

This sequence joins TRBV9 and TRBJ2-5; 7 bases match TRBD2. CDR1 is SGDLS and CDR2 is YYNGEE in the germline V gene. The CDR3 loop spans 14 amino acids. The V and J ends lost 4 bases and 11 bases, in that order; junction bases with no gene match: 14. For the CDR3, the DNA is TGTGCCAGCAGCCCCGGGACTACGAACAAAATTCAGTACTTC. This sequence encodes CASSPGTTNKIQYF. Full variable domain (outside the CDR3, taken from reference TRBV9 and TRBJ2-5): DSGVTQTPKHLITATGQRVTLRCSPRSGDLSVYWYQQSLDQGLQFLIQYYNGEERAKGNILERFSAQQFPDLHSELNLSSLELGDSALYFCASSPGTTNKIQYFGPGTRLLVL.

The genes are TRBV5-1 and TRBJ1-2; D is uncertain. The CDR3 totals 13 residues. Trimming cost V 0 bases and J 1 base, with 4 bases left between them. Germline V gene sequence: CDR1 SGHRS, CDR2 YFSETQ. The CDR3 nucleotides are TGCGCCAGCAGCTTGGTAGTTAACTATGGCTACACCTTC. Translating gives CASSLVVNYGYTF.

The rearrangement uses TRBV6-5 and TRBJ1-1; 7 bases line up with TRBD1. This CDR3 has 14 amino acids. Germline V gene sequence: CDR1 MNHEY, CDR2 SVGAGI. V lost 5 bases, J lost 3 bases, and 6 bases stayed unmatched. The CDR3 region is CASSDTGADTEAFF. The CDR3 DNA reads TGTGCCAGCAGTGACACAGGGGCGGACACTGAAGCTTTCTTT.

CDR3 loop: CASSEWATEAFF. The CDR3 DNA follows: TGTGCCAGCAGTGAATGGGCGACTGAAGCTTTCTTT. The chain employs TRBV2 and TRBJ1-1; D not certain. The CDR3 is 12 amino acids. CDR1 is SNHLY, CDR2 FYNNEI, per germline. V lost 2 bases and J 5 bases, leaving 6 bases between the germline ends.

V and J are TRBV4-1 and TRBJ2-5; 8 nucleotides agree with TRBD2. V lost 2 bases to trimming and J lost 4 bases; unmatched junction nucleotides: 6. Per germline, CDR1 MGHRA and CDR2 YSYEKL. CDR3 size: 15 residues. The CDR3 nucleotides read TGCGCCAGCAGCCAACCGGCTAGCGGGTCAGAGACCCAGTACTTC. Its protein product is CASSQPASGSETQYF.

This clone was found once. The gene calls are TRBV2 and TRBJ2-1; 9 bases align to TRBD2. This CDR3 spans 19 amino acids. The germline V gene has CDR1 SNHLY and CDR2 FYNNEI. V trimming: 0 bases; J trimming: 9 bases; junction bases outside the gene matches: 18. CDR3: CASSEALRGSGSGLGEQFF. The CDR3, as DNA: TGTGCCAGCAGTGAAGCCCTAAGAGGTAGCGGGAGTGGGTTGGGTGAGCAGTTCTTC.

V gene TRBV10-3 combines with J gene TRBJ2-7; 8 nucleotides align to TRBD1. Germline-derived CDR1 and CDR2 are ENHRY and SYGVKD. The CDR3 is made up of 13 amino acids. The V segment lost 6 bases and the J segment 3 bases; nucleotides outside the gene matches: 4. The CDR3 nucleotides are TGTGCCATCAGCCGGGACAGGAACTACGAGCAGTACTTC. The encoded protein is CAISRDRNYEQYF.

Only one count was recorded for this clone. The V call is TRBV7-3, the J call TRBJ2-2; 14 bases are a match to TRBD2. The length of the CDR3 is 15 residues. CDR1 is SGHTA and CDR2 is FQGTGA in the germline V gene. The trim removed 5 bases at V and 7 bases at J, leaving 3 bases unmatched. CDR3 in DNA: TGTGCCAGCAGCGGAGGGACTAGCGGGAGCGGGGAGCTGTTTTTT. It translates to CASSGGTSGSGELFF.

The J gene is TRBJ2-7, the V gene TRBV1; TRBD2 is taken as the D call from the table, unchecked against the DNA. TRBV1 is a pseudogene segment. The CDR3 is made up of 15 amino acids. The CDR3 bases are TGCACCAGCAGCCAAGGAGGACTAGTTGGGTACGAGCAGTACTTC. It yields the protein CTSSQGGLVGYEQYF.

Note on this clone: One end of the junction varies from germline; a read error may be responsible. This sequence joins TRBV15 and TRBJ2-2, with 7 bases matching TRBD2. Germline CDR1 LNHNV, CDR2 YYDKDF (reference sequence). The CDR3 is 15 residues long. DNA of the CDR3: TGTGCCACCGATAGGAAGTCGGGAGGTCACCGGGGAGCTGTTTTT. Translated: CATDRKSGGHRGAVF.

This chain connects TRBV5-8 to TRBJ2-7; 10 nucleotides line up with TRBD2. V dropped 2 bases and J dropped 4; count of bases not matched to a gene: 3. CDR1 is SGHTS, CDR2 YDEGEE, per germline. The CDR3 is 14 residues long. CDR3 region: CASSLLAGRYEQYF. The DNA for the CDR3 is TGTGCCAGCAGCTTACTAGCGGGACGGTACGAGCAGTACTTC.

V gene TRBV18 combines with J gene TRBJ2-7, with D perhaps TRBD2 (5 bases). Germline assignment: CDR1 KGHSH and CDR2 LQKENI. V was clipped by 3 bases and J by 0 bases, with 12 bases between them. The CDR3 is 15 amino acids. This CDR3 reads CASSPVRAGSYEQYF. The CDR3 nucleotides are TGTGCCAGCTCACCTGTGAGGGCCGGCTCCTACGAGCAGTACTTC.

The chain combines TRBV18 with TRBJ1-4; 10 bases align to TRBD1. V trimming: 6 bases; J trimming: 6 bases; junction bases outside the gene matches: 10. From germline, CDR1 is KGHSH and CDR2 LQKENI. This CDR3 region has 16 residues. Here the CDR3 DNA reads TGTGCCAGCTCCGACCGGAGGGGACAGGGGTATGAAAAACTGTTTTTT. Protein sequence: CASSDRRGQGYEKLFF.

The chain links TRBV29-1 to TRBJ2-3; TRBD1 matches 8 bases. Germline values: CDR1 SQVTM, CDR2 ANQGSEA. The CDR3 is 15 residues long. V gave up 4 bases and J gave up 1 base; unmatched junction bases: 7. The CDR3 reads CSVGASGGGTDTQYF. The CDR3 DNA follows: TGCAGCGTTGGGGCTTCAGGGGGCGGCACAGATACGCAGTATTTT.

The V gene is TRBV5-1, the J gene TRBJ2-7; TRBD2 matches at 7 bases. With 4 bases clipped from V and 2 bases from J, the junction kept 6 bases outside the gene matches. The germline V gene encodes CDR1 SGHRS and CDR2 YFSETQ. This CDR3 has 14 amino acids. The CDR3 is CASSSASGTYEQYF. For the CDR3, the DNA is TGCGCCAGCAGCAGCGCTAGCGGCACCTACGAGCAGTACTTC.

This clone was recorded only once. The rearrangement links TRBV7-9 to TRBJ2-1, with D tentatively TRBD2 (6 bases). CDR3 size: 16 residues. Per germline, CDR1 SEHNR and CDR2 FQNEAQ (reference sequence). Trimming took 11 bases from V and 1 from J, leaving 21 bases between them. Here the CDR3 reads CASKRGRGTSYNEQFF. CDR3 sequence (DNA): TGTGCCTCCAAAAGGGGCAGAGGGACTTCCTACAATGAGCAGTTCTTC.

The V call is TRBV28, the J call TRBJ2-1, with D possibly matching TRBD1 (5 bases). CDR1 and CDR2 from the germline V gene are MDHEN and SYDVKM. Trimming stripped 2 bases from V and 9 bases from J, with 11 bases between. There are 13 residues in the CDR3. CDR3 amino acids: CASSLRTYGEQFF. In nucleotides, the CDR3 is TGTGCCAGCAGTTTACGGACATACGGTGAGCAGTTCTTC.

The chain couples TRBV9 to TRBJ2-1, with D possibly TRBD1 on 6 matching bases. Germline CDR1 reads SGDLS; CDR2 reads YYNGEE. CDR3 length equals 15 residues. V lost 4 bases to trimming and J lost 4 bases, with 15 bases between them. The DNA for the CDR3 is TGTGCCAGCAGCCCCGGTAGGGGACAATACAATGAGCAGTTCTTC. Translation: CASSPGRGQYNEQFF.

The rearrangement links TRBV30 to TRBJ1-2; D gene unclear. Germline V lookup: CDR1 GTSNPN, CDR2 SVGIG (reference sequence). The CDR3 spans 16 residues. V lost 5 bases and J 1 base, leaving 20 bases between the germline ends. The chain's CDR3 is CAWSNRRLQFNYGYTF. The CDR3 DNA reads TGTGCCTGGTCCAACCGCAGGCTGCAGTTTAACTATGGCTACACCTTC. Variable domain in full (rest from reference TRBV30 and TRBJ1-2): SQTIHQWPATLVQPVGSPLSLECTVEGTSNPNLYWYRQAAGRGLQLLFYSVGIGQISSEVPQNLSASRPQDRQFILSSKKLLLSDSGFYLCAWSNRRLQFNYGYTFGSGTRLTVV.

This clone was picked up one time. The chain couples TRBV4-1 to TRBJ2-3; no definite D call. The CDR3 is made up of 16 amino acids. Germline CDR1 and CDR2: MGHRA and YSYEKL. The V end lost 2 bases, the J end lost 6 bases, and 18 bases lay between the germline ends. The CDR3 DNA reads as TGCGCCAGCAGCCAAAAAGCGTCCCCGACGTCCGATACGCAGTATTTT. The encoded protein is CASSQKASPTSDTQYF.

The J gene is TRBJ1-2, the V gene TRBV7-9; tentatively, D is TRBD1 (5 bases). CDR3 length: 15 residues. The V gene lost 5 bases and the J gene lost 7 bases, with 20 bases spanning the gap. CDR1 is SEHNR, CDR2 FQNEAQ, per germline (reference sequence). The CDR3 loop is CASSRTLGLSPGYTF. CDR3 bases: TGTGCCAGCAGCCGAACTTTGGGGCTGTCTCCTGGCTACACCTTC.

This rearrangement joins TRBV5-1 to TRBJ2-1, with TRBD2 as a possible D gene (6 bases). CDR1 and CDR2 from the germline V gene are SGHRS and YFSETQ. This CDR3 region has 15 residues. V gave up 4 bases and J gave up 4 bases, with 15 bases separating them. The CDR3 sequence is CASSPGTGDYNEQFF. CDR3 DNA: TGCGCCAGCAGCCCCGGGACGGGGGATTACAATGAGCAGTTCTTC.

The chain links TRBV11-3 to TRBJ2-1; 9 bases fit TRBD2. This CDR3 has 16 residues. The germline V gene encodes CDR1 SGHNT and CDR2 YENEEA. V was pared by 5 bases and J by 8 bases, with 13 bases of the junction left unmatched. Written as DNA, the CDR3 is TGTGCCAGCAGCCCGTCACTAGCGGGTCGCCGCGATGAGCAGTTCTTC. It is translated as CASSPSLAGRRDEQFF.

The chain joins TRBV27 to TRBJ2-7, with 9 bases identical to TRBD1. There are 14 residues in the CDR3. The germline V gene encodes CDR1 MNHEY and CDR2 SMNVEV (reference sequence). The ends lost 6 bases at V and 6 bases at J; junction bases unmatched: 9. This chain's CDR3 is CASSHRDRVGEQYF. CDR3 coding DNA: TGTGCCAGCAGCCACCGGGACAGGGTCGGCGAGCAGTACTTC.

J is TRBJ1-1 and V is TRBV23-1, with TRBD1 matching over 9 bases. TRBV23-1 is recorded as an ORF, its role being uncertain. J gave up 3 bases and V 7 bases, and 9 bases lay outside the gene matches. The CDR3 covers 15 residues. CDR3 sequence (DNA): TGCGCCAGCATCCCGACAGGGGGACGTGACACTGAAGCTTTCTTT. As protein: CASIPTGGRDTEAFF.